This T cell receptor (beta chain) was documented in a study of T cell responses to AZD1222 COVID-19 vaccine. About the research overall: Timing groups of about 4 and about 12 weeks for second doses were pooled.

Comment on this clone: The antigen is unknown.

The table came from immunoSEQ multiplex PCR; TCRdb's copy has only in-frame clones and leaves some out. The sample has 90,000 to 130,000 clones, about 85% seen once. This CDR3 contains 13 residues. Germline CDR1 SGHRS, CDR2 YFSETQ. The V end was cut by 4 bases, the J end by 3 bases, with 11 bases between. Study observations and caveats: Repertoire sampling occurred only after the peak T cell response.

The chain carries TRBV5-1 and TRBJ2-7; a possible D gene is TRBD1 (5 bases). The source is an adult in good health. The sample here was peripheral blood, taken on day 0 of AZD1222 vaccination. The CDR3 region has the DNA TGCGCCAGCAGCCTGGACAACCTCTACGAGCAGTACTTC. It codes for CASSLDNLYEQYF.